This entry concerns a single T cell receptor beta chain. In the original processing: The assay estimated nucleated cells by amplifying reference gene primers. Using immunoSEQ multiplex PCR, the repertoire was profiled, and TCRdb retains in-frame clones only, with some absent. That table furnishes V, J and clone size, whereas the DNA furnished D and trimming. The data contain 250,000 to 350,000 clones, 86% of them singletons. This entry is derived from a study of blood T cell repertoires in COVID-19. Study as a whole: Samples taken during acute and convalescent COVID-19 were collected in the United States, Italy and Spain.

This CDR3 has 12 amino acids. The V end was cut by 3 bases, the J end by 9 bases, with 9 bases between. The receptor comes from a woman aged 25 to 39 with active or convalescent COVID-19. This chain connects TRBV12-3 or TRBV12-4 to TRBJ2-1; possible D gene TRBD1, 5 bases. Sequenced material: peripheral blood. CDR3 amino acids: CASSFMQGEQFF. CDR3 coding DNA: TGTGCCAGCAGTTTCATGCAGGGTGAGCAGTTCTTC.